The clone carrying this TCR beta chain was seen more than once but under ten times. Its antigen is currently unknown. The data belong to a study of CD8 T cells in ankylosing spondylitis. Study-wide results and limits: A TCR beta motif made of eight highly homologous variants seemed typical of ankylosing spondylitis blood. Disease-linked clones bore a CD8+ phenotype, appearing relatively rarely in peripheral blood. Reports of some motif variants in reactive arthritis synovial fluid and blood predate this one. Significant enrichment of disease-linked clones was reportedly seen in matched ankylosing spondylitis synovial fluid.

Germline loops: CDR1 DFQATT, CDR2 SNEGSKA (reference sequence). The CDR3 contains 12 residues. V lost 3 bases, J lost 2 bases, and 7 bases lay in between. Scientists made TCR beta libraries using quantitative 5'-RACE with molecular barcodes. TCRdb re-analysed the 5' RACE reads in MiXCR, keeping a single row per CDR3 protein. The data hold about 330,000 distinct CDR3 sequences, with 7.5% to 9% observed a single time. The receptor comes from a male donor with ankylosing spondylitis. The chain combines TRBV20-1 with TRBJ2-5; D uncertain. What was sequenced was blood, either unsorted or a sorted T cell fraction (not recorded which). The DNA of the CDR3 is TGCAGTGCTAGTGAGACTCAAGAGACCCAGTACTTC. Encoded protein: CSASETQETQYF.